This TCR beta chain was documented in a study of OX40 agonist ivuxolimab in advanced cancers. The V and J ends lost 8 bases and 3 bases respectively, with 29 bases between them. The CDR3 sequence is 18 residues long. Germline V gene lookup returns CDR1 MDHEN and CDR2 SYDVKM. Method: immunoSEQ multiplex PCR; TCRdb's copy keeps in-frame clones and lacks some. The table has approximately 19,000 clones, around 84% seen once. This sample comprised CD4+ or CD8+ T cells sorted from blood, obtained in a trial of the OX40 agonist ivuxolimab. The rearrangement uses TRBV28 and TRBJ2-7, with a weak D call TRBD2 (6 bases). The TCR comes from an adult with an advanced solid tumor such as melanoma, head and neck, liver or kidney cancer. CDR3 nucleotide sequence: TGTGCCAGCCATGGAGGATTCGGCGGGGCTAGCGTGAGCTACGAGCAGTACTTC. Translated, it gives CASHGGFGGASVSYEQYF.